The next 30 T cell receptor beta chains were all read from a single sample in a study of cytomegalovirus exposure and HLA in healthy donors. 60 Vbeta and 13 Jbeta primers were used in PCR. Generated by immunoSEQ multiplex PCR, the TCRdb table keeps only in-frame clones and is missing some. Of about 160,000 clones detected, about 70% appear once; the ten largest clones hold 2.5% to 3.5%. Material for sequencing was PBMCs. The receptors originated from a woman in her thirties or forties in good health and CMV-seropositive.

The V call is TRBV5-4, the J call TRBJ2-5; D is unresolved. The J call may be in error: the DNA end matches TRBJ2-7 better. This CDR3 is built from 13 residues. Germline lookup yields CDR1 SGHNT and CDR2 YYREEE (reference sequence). DNA of the CDR3: TGTGCCAGCAGCTTGGCAGGATCCTACGAGCAGTACTTC. Translation gives CASSLAGSYEQYF.

This clone came up a few times. V usage is TRBV7-3 and J usage is TRBJ2-1, with D uncertain. Germline V lookup: CDR1 SGHTA, CDR2 FQGTGA. Trimming took 1 base from V and 8 from J, leaving 9 bases between them. The CDR3 spans 13 residues. CDR3 DNA: TGTGCCAGCAGCTTAAACAGTGTCGATGAGCAGTTCTTC. This codes for CASSLNSVDEQFF.

This clone was observed a few times. The chain links TRBV28 to TRBJ2-7, with 9 bases lining up with TRBD1. The V and J ends lost 5 bases and 2 bases, in that order; junction bases with no gene match: 4. The germline V gene encodes CDR1 MDHEN and CDR2 SYDVKM. CDR3 length equals 14 residues. The CDR3 here is CASSSRDRAYEQYF. The CDR3 nucleotides are TGTGCCAGCAGTAGCCGGGACAGGGCCTACGAGCAGTACTTC.

CDR3 sequence (DNA): TGTGCCAGCAGCAAAAAGGGAGGTGGCGCAGAAAAACTGTTTTTT. Translating gives CASSKKGGGAEKLFF. The chain has TRBV21-1 and TRBJ1-4. TRBV21-1 is labeled a pseudogene. The CDR3 has 15 amino acids.

This clone was seen a handful of times. The chain employs TRBV4-1 and TRBJ1-2; a weak D match, TRBD1 (5 bases). V was trimmed by 0 bases and J by 2 bases, leaving 10 bases between them. From germline, CDR1 is MGHRA and CDR2 YSYEKL. This CDR3 has 15 residues. The CDR3 here is CASSQDPGGNYGYTF. Written as DNA, the CDR3 is TGCGCCAGCAGCCAAGATCCCGGGGGGAACTATGGCTACACCTTC.

The chain has TRBV5-6 and TRBJ2-7; the D gene is possibly TRBD1 (6 bases). Trimming took 4 bases from V and 4 from J, leaving 24 bases between them. Germline-derived CDR1 and CDR2 are SGHDT and YYEEEE. The CDR3 loop spans 17 amino acids. CDR3 DNA: TGTGCCAGCAGCCTTACACCACAGGGTTTTTTATTGTACGAGCAGTACTTC. It specifies CASSLTPQGFLLYEQYF.

The J gene is TRBJ2-5, the V gene TRBV2; 7 bases align to TRBD2. Looked up from germline, CDR1 is SNHLY and CDR2 is FYNNEI. This CDR3 region has 15 residues. V lost 7 bases to trimming and J lost 1 base; unmatched junction nucleotides: 9. In nucleotides, the CDR3 is TGTGCCAGCATTCCGGGACTACCCCTCCAAGAGACCCAGTACTTC. This gives the protein CASIPGLPLQETQYF.

V and J are TRBV28 and TRBJ2-7; the match to TRBD2 covers 9 bases. Trimming removed 6 bases from V and 3 bases from J; junction bases left unmatched: 15. Germline assignment: CDR1 MDHEN and CDR2 SYDVKM. The CDR3 is 17 amino acids. CDR3 bases: TGTGCCAGCAGCCTTGGGGTAGCGGGAGATCAAGACTACGAGCAGTACTTC. Protein: CASSLGVAGDQDYEQYF.

CDR3 DNA sequence: TGTGCCAGCAGCTTCGACAGGGCGACCGCAGATACGCAGTATTTT. This codes for CASSFDRATADTQYF. This chain joins TRBV7-2 and TRBJ2-3, with TRBD1 identical over 7 bases. Trimming removed 3 bases from V and 4 bases from J; junction bases left unmatched: 7. The germline gives CDR1 SGHTA, CDR2 FQGNSA. The CDR3 loop spans 15 amino acids. Variable domain in full (rest from reference TRBV7-2 and TRBJ2-3): GAGVSQSPSNKVTEKGKDVELRCDPISGHTALYWYRQSLGQGLEFLIYFQGNSAPDKSGLPSDRFSAERTGGSVSTLTIQRTQQEDSAVYLCASSFDRATADTQYFGPGTRLTVL.

This chain joins TRBV13 and TRBJ1-1; the match to TRBD1 covers 7 bases. The CDR3 runs 13 residues. V gave up 5 bases and J gave up 3 bases; unmatched junction bases: 3. Germline V CDR1 and CDR2: PRHDT, FYEKMQ (reference sequence). The CDR3 nucleotides are TGTGCCAGCAGCATGACAGGGTACACTGAAGCTTTCTTT. It yields the protein CASSMTGYTEAFF. Variable domain in full (rest from reference TRBV13 and TRBJ1-1): AAGVIQSPRHLIKEKRETATLKCYPIPRHDTVYWYQQGPGQDPQFLISFYEKMQSDKGSIPDRFSAQQFSDYHSELNMSSLELGDSALYFCASSMTGYTEAFFGQGTRLTVV.

The chain employs TRBV4-3 and TRBJ2-3; 11 bases line up with TRBD2. This CDR3 has 17 amino acids. V shed 0 bases and J 6 bases; nucleotides not matched to a gene: 8. CDR1 and CDR2 (germline): LGHNA, YSLEER. This CDR3 is CASSQDLLAGEGDTQYF. The CDR3 DNA sequence: TGCGCCAGCAGCCAAGACTTACTAGCGGGGGAGGGGGATACGCAGTATTTT.

The J gene is TRBJ2-1, the V gene TRBV5-1; tentatively, D is TRBD1 (6 bases). Germline values: CDR1 SGHRS, CDR2 YFSETQ. This CDR3 has 15 residues. V dropped 0 bases and J dropped 5 bases, with 12 bases sitting between them. The chain's CDR3 is CASSLAGRGDNEQFF. CDR3 bases: TGCGCCAGCAGCTTGGCTGGCAGGGGTGACAATGAGCAGTTCTTC.

This chain connects TRBV6-5 to TRBJ1-2; TRBD1 might be the D (6 bases). This CDR3 spans 15 amino acids. The V end lost 0 bases, the J end lost 2 bases, and 10 bases lay between the germline ends. Germline CDR1 MNHEY, CDR2 SVGAGI. The CDR3 region has the DNA TGTGCCAGCAGTTACTCTCCAGGGACAAACTATGGCTACACCTTC. Its translation is CASSYSPGTNYGYTF.

This clone was observed a few times. CDR3 in amino acids: CSVRVRGVYNEQFF. The CDR3, as DNA: TGCAGCGTGAGGGTCCGGGGGGTCTACAATGAGCAGTTCTTC. V usage is TRBV29-1 and J usage is TRBJ2-1; 7 positions agree with TRBD2. V shed 6 bases, J shed 3 bases, and the junction held 8 bases outside the gene matches. The CDR3 extends over 14 amino acids. Germline CDR1 reads SQVTM; CDR2 reads ANQGSEA.

J is TRBJ2-5 and V is TRBV5-1; possible D gene TRBD1, 6 bases. Deletions cut 4 bases from V and 11 bases from J, with 18 bases between. This CDR3 is built from 13 residues. Germline CDR1 SGHRS, CDR2 YFSETQ. This CDR3 reads CASSLYRVEEQYF. The CDR3 DNA reads TGCGCCAGCAGCCTCTACAGGGTAGAGGAGCAGTACTTC.

The chain recombines TRBV4-2 with TRBJ2-1; TRBD1 agrees at 8 bases. The germline CDR1 and CDR2 sequences are LGHNA and YNFKEQ. The CDR3 has 16 residues. V was pared by 0 bases and J by 8 bases, with 9 bases of the junction left unmatched. This chain's CDR3 is CASSQDEETGADEQFF. CDR3 DNA sequence: TGTGCCAGCAGCCAAGATGAGGAGACAGGGGCCGATGAGCAGTTCTTC.

J is TRBJ2-3 and V is TRBV27; D ambiguous. Germline lookup yields CDR1 MNHEY and CDR2 SMNVEV (reference sequence). This CDR3 is built from 12 residues. V lost 6 bases and J lost 3, with 7 bases in between. CDR3 sequence (DNA): TGTGCCAGCAGCCCTGAGACAGATACGCAGTATTTT. This codes for CASSPETDTQYF.

The chain has TRBV11-2 and TRBJ2-6, with D possibly matching TRBD1 (6 bases). Trimming cost V 2 bases and J 2 bases, with 10 bases left between them. The germline V gene encodes CDR1 SGHAT and CDR2 FQNNGV. The CDR3 is made up of 16 amino acids. The CDR3 spells CASSLLGAAGANVLTF. The CDR3 DNA follows: TGTGCCAGCAGCTTATTGGGGGCTGCTGGGGCCAACGTCCTGACTTTC.

This sequence joins TRBV19 and TRBJ2-5, with a weak D call TRBD1 (6 bases). Trimming cost V 6 bases and J 4 bases, with 15 bases left between them. In germline, CDR1 is LNHDA, CDR2 SQIVND (reference sequence). CDR3 length equals 14 residues. The CDR3 is CASSQTQGSETQYF. The CDR3, as DNA: TGTGCCAGTAGCCAAACTCAGGGGTCAGAGACCCAGTACTTC.

The chain uses TRBV9 and TRBJ2-1; 9 nucleotides align to TRBD2. This CDR3 region has 16 residues. Germline-derived CDR1 and CDR2 are SGDLS and YYNGEE. V dropped 3 bases and J dropped 2; count of bases not matched to a gene: 6. The CDR3 sequence: CASSEGEREAYNEQFF. The CDR3 DNA sequence: TGTGCCAGCAGCGAGGGGGAGCGGGAGGCCTACAATGAGCAGTTCTTC.

This clone appeared once. The genes are TRBV20-1 and TRBJ2-7, with D possibly being TRBD2 (6 bases). V lost 3 bases to trimming and J lost 5 bases, with 8 bases between them. CDR3 length: 11 residues. Per germline, CDR1 DFQATT and CDR2 SNEGSKA (reference sequence). The CDR3 region is CSARDYDEQYF. CDR3 coding DNA: TGCAGTGCTAGGGACTACGACGAGCAGTACTTC.

V usage is TRBV9 and J usage is TRBJ2-2; D gene uncertain. The germline V gene encodes CDR1 SGDLS and CDR2 YYNGEE. The CDR3 totals 17 residues. V lost 3 bases and J lost 0, with 15 bases in between. CDR3 amino acids: CASSAPLATPNTGELFF. The DNA of the CDR3 is TGTGCCAGCAGCGCCCCCTTAGCCACGCCGAACACCGGGGAGCTGTTTTTT.

The CDR3 region has the DNA TGTGCCAGCAGCTTCCGGGACAGGGGTAACATTCAGTACTTC. Translated: CASSFRDRGNIQYF. This chain uses TRBV7-2 with TRBJ2-4, with 10 positions matching TRBD1. Germline trimming cut 3 bases from V and 7 bases from J; bases unmatched to any gene: 3. The germline V gene encodes CDR1 SGHTA and CDR2 FQGNSA. This CDR3 comprises 14 residues.

The chain combines TRBV27 with TRBJ2-1, with 11 bases identical to TRBD2. V lost 7 bases to trimming and J lost 7 bases; unmatched junction nucleotides: 9. The CDR3 extends over 15 amino acids. Germline V CDR1 and CDR2: MNHEY, SMNVEV (reference sequence). CDR3 DNA: TGTGCCAGCATCCGACTAGCGGGAAATATAAATGAGCAGTTCTTC. Protein product: CASIRLAGNINEQFF.

This clone has a single count. V usage is TRBV29-1 and J usage is TRBJ1-1, with a tentative D call TRBD1 (5 bases). Germline CDR1 SQVTM, CDR2 ANQGSEA. The CDR3 has 14 amino acids. The germline V and J ends were trimmed by 4 bases and 0 bases, with 12 bases remaining between them. CDR3 in amino acids: CSVARTIMNTEAFF. CDR3 DNA sequence: TGCAGCGTTGCCAGGACAATCATGAACACTGAAGCTTTCTTT. Variable domain in full (rest from reference TRBV29-1 and TRBJ1-1): SAVISQKPSRDICQRGTSLTIQCQVDSQVTMMFWYRQQPGQSLTLIATANQGSEATYESGFVIDKFPISRPNLTFSTLTVSNMSPEDSSIYLCSVARTIMNTEAFFGQGTRLTVV.

This chain connects TRBV7-2 to TRBJ1-1; 10 bases align to TRBD1. CDR3 length: 17 amino acids. Germline V lookup: CDR1 SGHTA, CDR2 FQGNSA. The V and J ends lost 4 bases and 5 bases, in that order; junction bases with no gene match: 13. CDR3 DNA: TGTGCCAGCAGCTCTGGGACAGGGGTTACCCCGGGGACTGAAGCTTTCTTT. This sequence encodes CASSSGTGVTPGTEAFF.

The rearrangement joins TRBV19 to TRBJ1-5; weak D call: TRBD1 (6 bases). Germline loops: CDR1 LNHDA, CDR2 SQIVND (reference sequence). The germline V and J ends were trimmed by 4 bases and 0 bases, with 25 bases remaining between them. The CDR3 covers 20 residues. CDR3 DNA sequence: TGTGCCAGTAGTAAGTATGTTAGAGGACAGTCTTTGCCTAGCAATCAGCCCCAGCATTTT. Its translation is CASSKYVRGQSLPSNQPQHF.

This chain joins TRBV15 and TRBJ2-1, with 10 bases lining up with TRBD1. Germline CDR1 reads LNHNV; CDR2 reads YYDKDF (reference sequence). Losses at the gene ends were 2 bases for V and 4 bases for J; bases not matched to a gene: 2. The CDR3 spans 15 residues. CDR3 coding DNA: TGTGCCACCAGCAGACCGGGACAGGGGTACAATGAGCAGTTCTTC. As protein: CATSRPGQGYNEQFF.

The V gene is TRBV7-3, the J gene TRBJ2-3; 7 bases align to TRBD2. V dropped 5 bases and J dropped 4; count of bases not matched to a gene: 6. CDR1 SGHTA and CDR2 FQGTGA come from the germline V gene. The CDR3 consists of 14 residues. CDR3 sequence (DNA): TGTGCCAGCAGCCTTACGGGGGGAGCAGATACGCAGTATTTT. This translates into CASSLTGGADTQYF. The entire variable domain, with the rest obtained from reference TRBV7-3 and TRBJ2-3, is as follows: GAGVSQTPSNKVTEKGKYVELRCDPISGHTALYWYRQSLGQGPEFLIYFQGTGAADDSGLPNDRFFAVRPEGSVSTLKIQRTERGDSAVYLCASSLTGGADTQYFGPGTRLTVL.

This sequence joins TRBV27 and TRBJ2-1; D is possibly TRBD2 (6 bases). The ends were cut back, 3 bases at V and 9 bases at J, with 12 bases in the middle. The germline V gene has CDR1 MNHEY and CDR2 SMNVEV (reference sequence). The CDR3 totals 13 residues. CDR3 residues: CASSFNGEAEQFF. CDR3 nucleotides: TGTGCCAGCAGTTTTAACGGGGAGGCTGAGCAGTTCTTC.